The rows below give T cell receptor beta chains drawn from one sample of a study of neurological immune-mediated disorders. TCRdb called the 5' RACE reads again in MiXCR, with one record for every CDR3 protein. The sample holds about 17,000 distinct CDR3 sequences; about 3.6% are singletons and the top ten take 20%. Input material: CD8+ T cells from blood. The source of these receptors is a woman between 40 and 55 years old in good health. CDR3s include the opening cysteine and the closing phenylalanine or tryptophan. The D gene is left open where the match is weak. Size is stated as once, few, many, or a class for an expanded clone.

DNA: TGCAGCGTTCTTCTCCGGGACAGGGGCTCCGAGCAGTACTTC
CDR3: CSVLLRDRGSEQYF
J: TRBJ2-7
D: TRBD1
V: TRBV29-1
size: many
length: 14

DNA: TGTGCCAGCAGTTTAGGGAGCGGGAGGGTATACGAGCAGTACTTC
CDR3: CASSLGSGRVYEQYF
J: TRBJ2-7
D: TRBD2
V: TRBV12-3/TRBV12-4
size: many
length: 15

DNA: TGCGCCAGCAGCCAAGGCTGGGGGGGGGTCTTTCCTAATCAGCCCCAGCATTTT
CDR3: CASSQGWGGVFPNQPQHF
J: TRBJ1-5
D: .
V: TRBV4-1
size: many
length: 18

DNA: TGTGCCACCAGCAGAGGCTCTGGCCGTCGAGCCAGGGAGACCCAGTACTTC
CDR3: CATSRGSGRRARETQYF
J: TRBJ2-5
D: .
V: TRBV15
size: many
length: 17

DNA: TGTGCCAGCAGTTTAGGGGGGATAAGGCCCCAAGAGACCCAGTACTTC
CDR3: CASSLGGIRPQETQYF
J: TRBJ2-5
D: .
V: TRBV27
size: many
length: 16

DNA: TGTGCCAGCAGCCCGGACAGGGAAGCTCAGCCCCAGCATTTT
CDR3: CASSPDREAQPQHF
J: TRBJ1-5
D: TRBD1
V: TRBV7-6
size: many
length: 14

DNA: TGTGCCAGCAGCACGAGGGACTCCAGCTCTGGGGCCAACGTCCTGACTTTC
CDR3: CASSTRDSSSGANVLTF
J: TRBJ2-6
D: .
V: TRBV11-2
size: many
length: 17

DNA: TGCAGTGCTAGAGATTTTGGACTAGCGGGGATCTACGAGCAGTACTTC
CDR3: CSARDFGLAGIYEQYF
J: TRBJ2-7
D: TRBD2
V: TRBV20-1
size: many
length: 16

DNA: TGTGCCAGCAGCACGGGACTAGTTAAGGGCGGGGAGCTGTTTTTT
CDR3: CASSTGLVKGGELFF
J: TRBJ2-2
D: TRBD2
V: TRBV7-3
size: many
length: 15

DNA: TGTGCCAGCAGTTACGGTCGGGGGGCGCTTGGGTATGAGCAGTTCTTC
CDR3: CASSYGRGALGYEQFF
J: TRBJ2-1
D: .
V: TRBV6-6
size: few
length: 16

DNA: TGTGCCAGCAGCCCAGGACTAGCGGGAGGTGAAGAGACCCAGTACTTC
CDR3: CASSPGLAGGEETQYF
J: TRBJ2-5
D: TRBD2
V: TRBV11-2
size: many
length: 16

DNA: TGCAGCGCCTGGACCGAGCCCTACGAGCAGTACTTC
CDR3: CSAWTEPYEQYF
J: TRBJ2-7
D: .
V: TRBV29-1
size: many
length: 12

DNA: TGTGCCAGCAGCGACCGGGACAGTTTCTACGAGCAGTACTTC
CDR3: CASSDRDSFYEQYF
J: TRBJ2-7
D: TRBD1
V: TRBV7-6
size: many
length: 14

DNA: TGCGCCAGCAGCTTGGCAACCTTCCGGGACAGGGACACTGAAGCTTTCTTT
CDR3: CASSLATFRDRDTEAFF
J: TRBJ1-1
D: TRBD1
V: TRBV5-1
size: many
length: 17

DNA: TGCAGTGCTTACTCTGACCTAGCGGGAGAGTCCTATGAGCAGTTCTTC
CDR3: CSAYSDLAGESYEQFF
J: TRBJ2-1
D: TRBD2
V: TRBV20-1
size: many
length: 16

DNA: TGTGCCAGCAGTTTCGGGTTGCCAGATACGCAGTATTTT
CDR3: CASSFGLPDTQYF
J: TRBJ2-3
D: .
V: TRBV27
size: many
length: 13

DNA: TGTGCCACCAGTGACAGGACTAGCGGGAGGTCCAATGAGCAGTTCTTC
CDR3: CATSDRTSGRSNEQFF
J: TRBJ2-1
D: TRBD2
V: TRBV24-1
size: many
length: 16

DNA: TGCAGTGTCCAGGGGGGTGTCGGGGAGCTGTTTTTT
CDR3: CSVQGGVGELFF
J: TRBJ2-2
D: .
V: TRBV20-1
size: many
length: 12

DNA: TGTGCCACCGCGGGGCTGAATTCCTACGAGCAGTACTTC
CDR3: CATAGLNSYEQYF
J: TRBJ2-7
D: .
V: TRBV10-3
size: many
length: 13

DNA: TGCAGCGTTGAAACAGGGGTGGCTGAAGCTTTCTTT
CDR3: CSVETGVAEAFF
J: TRBJ1-1
D: TRBD1
V: TRBV29-1
size: many
length: 12

DNA: TGCGCCAGCAGCTTGCGACGGGAGGGCCTTAATGAGCAGTTCTTC
CDR3: CASSLRREGLNEQFF
J: TRBJ2-1
D: TRBD2
V: TRBV5-1
size: many
length: 15

DNA: TGTGCCAGCAGTGAAAGGGACAGCGAGAATAATTCACCCCTCCACTTT
CDR3: CASSERDSENNSPLHF
J: TRBJ1-6
D: TRBD1
V: TRBV6-1
size: few
length: 16

DNA: TGTGCCAGCAGCTCCCTAGCGGCGACCTACAATGAGCAGTTCTTC
CDR3: CASSSLAATYNEQFF
J: TRBJ2-1
D: TRBD2
V: TRBV11-2
size: many
length: 15

DNA: TGTGCCAGCACCGTGGTGGGACAGGGGGCCCCGAGGTTTGGCTACACCTTC
CDR3: CASTVVGQGAPRFGYTF
J: TRBJ1-2
D: TRBD1
V: TRBV5-5
size: many
length: 17